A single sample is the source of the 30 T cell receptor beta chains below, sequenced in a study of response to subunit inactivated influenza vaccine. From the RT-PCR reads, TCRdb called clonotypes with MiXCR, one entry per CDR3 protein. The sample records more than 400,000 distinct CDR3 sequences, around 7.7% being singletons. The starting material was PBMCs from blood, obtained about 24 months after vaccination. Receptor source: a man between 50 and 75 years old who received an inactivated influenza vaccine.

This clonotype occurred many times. The CDR3 loop is CASSRQDRPGETQYF. CDR3 bases: TGTGCCAGCAGCCGACAGGACCGCCCAGGAGAGACCCAGTACTTC. The chain uses TRBV7-3 and TRBJ2-5, with D maybe TRBD1 (6 bases). V lost 5 bases to trimming and J lost 4 bases, with 17 bases between them. This CDR3 spans 15 amino acids. Germline V gene sequence: CDR1 SGHTA, CDR2 FQGTGA.

The DNA of the CDR3 is TGTGCCAGCAGCCCCGGGACTAGCGTGGCCAATGAGCAGTTCTTC. Translating gives CASSPGTSVANEQFF. The chain uses TRBV7-9 and TRBJ2-1; 10 bases line up with TRBD2. Trimming cost V 5 bases and J 6 bases; bases outside gene matches: 7. CDR1 is SEHNR and CDR2 is FQNEAQ in the germline V gene (reference sequence). The CDR3 runs to 15 residues. The full variable domain, its missing parts supplied by reference TRBV7-9 and TRBJ2-1, is DTGVSQNPRHKITKRGQNVTFRCDPISEHNRLYWYRQTLGQGPEFLTYFQNEAQLEKSRLLSDRFSAERPKGSFSTLEIQRTEQGDSAMYLCASSPGTSVANEQFFGPGTRLTVL.

This chain's CDR3 is CSARDGRGKQETQYF. The CDR3 DNA follows: TGCAGTGCTAGAGATGGCCGGGGCAAGCAAGAGACCCAGTACTTC. The chain employs TRBV20-1 and TRBJ2-5, with D tentatively TRBD1 or TRBD2 (5 bases each). Trimming took off 0 bases at V and 2 bases at J, with 13 bases between the two ends. This CDR3 is built from 15 residues. Germline V CDR1 and CDR2: DFQATT, SNEGSKA (reference sequence).

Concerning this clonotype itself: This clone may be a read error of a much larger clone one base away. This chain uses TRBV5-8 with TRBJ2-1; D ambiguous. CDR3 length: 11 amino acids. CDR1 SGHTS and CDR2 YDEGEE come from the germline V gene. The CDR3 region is CARSFVKVQFF. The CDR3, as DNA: TGTGCCAGGAGCTTCGTGAAAGTGCAGTTCTTC.

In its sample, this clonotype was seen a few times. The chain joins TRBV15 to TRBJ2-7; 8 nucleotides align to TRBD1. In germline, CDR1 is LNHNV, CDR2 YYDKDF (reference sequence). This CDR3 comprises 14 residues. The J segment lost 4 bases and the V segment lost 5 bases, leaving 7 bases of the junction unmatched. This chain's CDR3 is CATSARTGRYEQYF. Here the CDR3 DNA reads TGTGCCACCAGCGCCCGGACAGGGAGGTACGAGCAGTACTTC.

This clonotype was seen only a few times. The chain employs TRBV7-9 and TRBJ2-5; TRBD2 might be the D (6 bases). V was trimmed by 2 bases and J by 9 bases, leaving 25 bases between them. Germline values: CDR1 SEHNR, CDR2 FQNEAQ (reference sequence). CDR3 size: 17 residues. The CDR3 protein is CASSLRSWDSQDLSQYF. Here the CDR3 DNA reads TGTGCCAGCAGCTTAAGGTCCTGGGACTCCCAAGATTTGTCCCAGTACTTC.

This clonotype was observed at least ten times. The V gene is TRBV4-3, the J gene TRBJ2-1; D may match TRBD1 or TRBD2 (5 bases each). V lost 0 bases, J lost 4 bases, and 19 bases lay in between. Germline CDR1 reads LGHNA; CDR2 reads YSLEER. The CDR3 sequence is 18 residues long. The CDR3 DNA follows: TGCGCCAGCAGCCAAGATCTGGGGGTTAGATTTGGTTACAATGAGCAGTTCTTC. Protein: CASSQDLGVRFGYNEQFF.

The CDR3 reads CASSTPPGQGTQYF. CDR3 bases: TGTGCCAGCAGCACCCCACCGGGACAGGGGACCCAGTACTTC. This chain joins TRBV11-1 and TRBJ2-5, with TRBD1 matching over 9 bases. The CDR3 has 14 amino acids. V was pared by 5 bases and J by 7 bases, with 8 bases of the junction left unmatched. Germline loops: CDR1 SGHAT, CDR2 FQDESV (reference sequence). Combining the CDR3 with reference TRBV11-1 and TRBJ2-5 gives the whole variable domain EAEVAQSPRYKITEKSQAVAFWCDPISGHATLYWYRQILGQGPELLVQFQDESVVDDSQLPKDRFSAERLKGVDSTLKIQPAELGDSAMYLCASSTPPGQGTQYFGPGTRLLVL.

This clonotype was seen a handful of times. CDR3 in DNA: TGTGCCAGCAGCCGCACACTCGGGACCGAAAACATTCAGTACTTC. It is translated as CASSRTLGTENIQYF. The chain links TRBV4-2 to TRBJ2-4; either TRBD1 or TRBD2 may fit D (5 bases each). The CDR3 is 15 residues long. The V and J ends lost 4 bases and 5 bases respectively, with 15 bases between them. Germline V gene sequence: CDR1 LGHNA, CDR2 YNFKEQ.

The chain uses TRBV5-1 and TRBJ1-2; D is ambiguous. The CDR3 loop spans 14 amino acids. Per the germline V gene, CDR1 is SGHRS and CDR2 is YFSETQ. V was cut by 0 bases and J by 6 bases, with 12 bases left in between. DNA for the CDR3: TGCGCCAGCAGCTTGGTTGGGGAAGAAGATGGCTACACCTTC. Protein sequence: CASSLVGEEDGYTF.

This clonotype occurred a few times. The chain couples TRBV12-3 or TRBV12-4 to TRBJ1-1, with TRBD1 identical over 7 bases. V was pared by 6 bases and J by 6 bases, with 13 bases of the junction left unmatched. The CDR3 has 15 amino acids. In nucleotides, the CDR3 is TGTGCCAGCAGACCCATGAAGGGGGCGAGCGCTGAAGCTTTCTTT. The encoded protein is CASRPMKGASAEAFF.

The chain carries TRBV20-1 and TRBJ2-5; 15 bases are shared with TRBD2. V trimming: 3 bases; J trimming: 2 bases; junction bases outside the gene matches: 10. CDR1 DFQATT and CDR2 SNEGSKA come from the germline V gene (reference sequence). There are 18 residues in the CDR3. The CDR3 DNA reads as TGCAGTGCTAGGAGGACTAGCGGGAGGGTGAGGGGGCAAGAGACCCAGTACTTC. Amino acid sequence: CSARRTSGRVRGQETQYF.

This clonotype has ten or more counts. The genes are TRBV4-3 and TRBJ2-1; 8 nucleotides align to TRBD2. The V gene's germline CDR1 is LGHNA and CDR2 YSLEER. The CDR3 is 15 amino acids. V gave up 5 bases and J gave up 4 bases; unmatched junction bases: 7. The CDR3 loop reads CASSSVAGMYNEQFF. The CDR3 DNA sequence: TGCGCCAGCAGCTCAGTAGCGGGGATGTACAATGAGCAGTTCTTC.

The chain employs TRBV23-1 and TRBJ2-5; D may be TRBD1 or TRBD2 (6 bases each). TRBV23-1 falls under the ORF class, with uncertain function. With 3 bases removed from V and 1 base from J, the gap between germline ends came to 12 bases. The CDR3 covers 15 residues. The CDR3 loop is CASSHSGARQETQYF. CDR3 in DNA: TGCGCCAGCAGTCATTCGGGGGCCCGCCAAGAGACCCAGTACTTC.

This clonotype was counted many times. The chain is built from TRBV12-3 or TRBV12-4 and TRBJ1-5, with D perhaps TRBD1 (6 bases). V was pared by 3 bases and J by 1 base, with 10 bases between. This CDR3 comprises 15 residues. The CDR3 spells CASSFGGSSNQPQHF. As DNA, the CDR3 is TGTGCCAGCAGTTTCGGGGGCTCGAGCAATCAGCCCCAGCATTTT.

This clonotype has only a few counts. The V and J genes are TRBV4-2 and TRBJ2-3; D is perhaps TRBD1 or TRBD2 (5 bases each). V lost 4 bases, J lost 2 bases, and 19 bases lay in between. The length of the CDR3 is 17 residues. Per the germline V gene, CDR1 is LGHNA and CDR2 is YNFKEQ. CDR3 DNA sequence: TGTGCCAGCAGCCCCGAGGGCGCCAGGGTCTCCACAGATACGCAGTATTTT. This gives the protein CASSPEGARVSTDTQYF.

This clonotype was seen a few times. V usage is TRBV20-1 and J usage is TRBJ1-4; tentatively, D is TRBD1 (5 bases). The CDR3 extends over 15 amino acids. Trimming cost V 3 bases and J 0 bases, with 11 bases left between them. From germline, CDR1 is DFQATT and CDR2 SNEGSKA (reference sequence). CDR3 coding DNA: TGCAGTGCTAGTGAAGCAGGGTCAACTAATGAAAAACTGTTTTTT. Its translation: CSASEAGSTNEKLFF.

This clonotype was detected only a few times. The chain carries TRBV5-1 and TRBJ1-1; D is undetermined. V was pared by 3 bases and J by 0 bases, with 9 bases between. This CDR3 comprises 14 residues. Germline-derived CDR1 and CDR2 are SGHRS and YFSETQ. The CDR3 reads CASSWVEMNTEAFF. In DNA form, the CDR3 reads TGCGCCAGCAGCTGGGTGGAGATGAACACTGAAGCTTTCTTT.

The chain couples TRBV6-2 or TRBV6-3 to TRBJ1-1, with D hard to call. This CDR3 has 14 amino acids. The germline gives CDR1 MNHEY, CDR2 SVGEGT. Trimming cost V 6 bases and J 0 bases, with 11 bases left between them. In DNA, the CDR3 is TGTGCCAGCAGATATACAACGGTGAACACTGAAGCTTTCTTT. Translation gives CASRYTTVNTEAFF.

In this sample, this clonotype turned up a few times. The CDR3 region is CASSLGPTGGTEAFF. The CDR3 DNA sequence: TGTGCCAGCAGCTTAGGGCCTACAGGGGGCACTGAAGCTTTCTTT. The chain links TRBV11-2 to TRBJ1-1; 8 bases line up with TRBD1. Looked up from germline, CDR1 is SGHAT and CDR2 is FQNNGV. The CDR3 is 15 residues long. J gave up 4 bases and V 1 base, and 5 bases lay outside the gene matches.

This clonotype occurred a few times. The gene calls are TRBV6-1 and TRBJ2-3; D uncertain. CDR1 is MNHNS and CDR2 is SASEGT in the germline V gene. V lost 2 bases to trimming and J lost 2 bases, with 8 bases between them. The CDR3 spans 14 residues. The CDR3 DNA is TGTGCCAGCAGTGAATTGTACTCCACAGATACGCAGTATTTT. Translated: CASSELYSTDTQYF.

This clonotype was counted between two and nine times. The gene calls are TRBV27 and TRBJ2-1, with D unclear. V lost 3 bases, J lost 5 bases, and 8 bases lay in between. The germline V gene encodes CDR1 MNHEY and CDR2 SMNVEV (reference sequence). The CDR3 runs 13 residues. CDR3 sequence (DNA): TGTGCCAGCAGTTTTTGGCCTAACAATGAGCAGTTCTTC. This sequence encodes CASSFWPNNEQFF.

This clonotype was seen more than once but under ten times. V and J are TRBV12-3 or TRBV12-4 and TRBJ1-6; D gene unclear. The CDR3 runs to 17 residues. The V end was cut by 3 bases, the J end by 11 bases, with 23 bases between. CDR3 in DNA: TGTGCCAGCAGTTTTCCCCACCCCAGGCGCCGGCTGCCACCCCTCCACTTT. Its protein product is CASSFPHPRRRLPPLHF.

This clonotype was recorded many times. The chain's CDR3 is CASSLDDRASYEQYF. CDR3 in DNA: TGTGCCAGCAGCTTAGATGACAGGGCTTCCTACGAGCAGTACTTC. J is TRBJ2-7 and V is TRBV7-2; 7 bases are a match to TRBD1. CDR3 length equals 15 residues. CDR1 SGHTA and CDR2 FQGNSA come from the germline V gene. With V trimmed by 1 base and J by 1 base, 4 bases remained unmatched.

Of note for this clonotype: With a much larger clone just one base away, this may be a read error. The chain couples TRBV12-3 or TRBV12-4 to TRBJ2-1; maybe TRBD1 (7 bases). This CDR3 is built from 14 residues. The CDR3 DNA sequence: TGTGCCAGCAGTCAGGGGGGTTTTTCGAATGAGCGGTTCTTC. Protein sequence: CASSQGGFSNERFF.

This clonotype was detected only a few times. In nucleotides, the CDR3 is TGTGCCTGGAGGGATACGGGACAGGGGAATTCACCCCTCCACTTT. It translates to CAWRDTGQGNSPLHF. V and J are TRBV30 and TRBJ1-6; TRBD1 matches at 10 bases. V lost 3 bases to trimming and J lost 7 bases; unmatched junction nucleotides: 6. CDR1 and CDR2 from the germline V gene are GTSNPN and SVGIG (reference sequence). The CDR3 spans 15 residues. The full variable domain, its missing parts supplied by reference TRBV30 and TRBJ1-6, is SQTIHQWPATLVQPVGSPLSLECTVEGTSNPNLYWYRQAAGRGLQLLFYSVGIGQISSEVPQNLSASRPQDRQFILSSKKLLLSDSGFYLCAWRDTGQGNSPLHFGNGTRLTVT.

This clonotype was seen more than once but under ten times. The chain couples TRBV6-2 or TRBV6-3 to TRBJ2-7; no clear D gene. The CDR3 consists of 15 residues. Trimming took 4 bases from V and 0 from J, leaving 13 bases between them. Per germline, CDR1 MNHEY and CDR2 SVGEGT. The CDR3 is CASSLRAVGSYEQYF. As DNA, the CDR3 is TGTGCCAGCAGTTTAAGGGCCGTTGGCTCCTACGAGCAGTACTTC.

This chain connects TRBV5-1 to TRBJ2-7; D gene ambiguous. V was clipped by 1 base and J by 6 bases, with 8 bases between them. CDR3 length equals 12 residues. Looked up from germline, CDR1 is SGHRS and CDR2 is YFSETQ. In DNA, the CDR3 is TGCGCCAGCAGCTTGAACTTGCGCGAGCAGTACTTC. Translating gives CASSLNLREQYF.

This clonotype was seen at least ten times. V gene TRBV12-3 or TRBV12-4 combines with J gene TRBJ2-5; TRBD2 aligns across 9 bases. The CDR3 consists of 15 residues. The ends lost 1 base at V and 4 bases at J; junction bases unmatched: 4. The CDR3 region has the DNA TGTGCCAGCAGTTTAGGACTAGCGGCGTTAGAGACCCAGTACTTC. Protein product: CASSLGLAALETQYF.

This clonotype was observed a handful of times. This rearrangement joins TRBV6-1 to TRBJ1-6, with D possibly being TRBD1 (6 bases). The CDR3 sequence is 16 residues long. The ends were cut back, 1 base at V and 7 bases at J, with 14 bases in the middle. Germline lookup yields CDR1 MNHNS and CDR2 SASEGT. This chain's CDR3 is CASSEGPGTTNSPLHF. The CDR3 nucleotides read TGTGCCAGCAGTGAAGGTCCCGGGACAACAAATTCACCCCTCCACTTT.